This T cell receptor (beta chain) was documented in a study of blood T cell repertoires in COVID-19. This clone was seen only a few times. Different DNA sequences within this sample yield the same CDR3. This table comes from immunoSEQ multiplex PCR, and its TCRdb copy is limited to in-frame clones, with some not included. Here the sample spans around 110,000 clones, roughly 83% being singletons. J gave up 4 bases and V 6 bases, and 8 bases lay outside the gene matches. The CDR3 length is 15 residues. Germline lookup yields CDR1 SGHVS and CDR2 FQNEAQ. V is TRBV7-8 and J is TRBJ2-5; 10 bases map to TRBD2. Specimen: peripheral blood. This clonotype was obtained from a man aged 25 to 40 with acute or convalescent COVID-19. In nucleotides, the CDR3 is TGTGCCAGCAGTTGGACTAGCGGAAGTTTAGAGACCCAGTACTTC. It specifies CASSWTSGSLETQYF. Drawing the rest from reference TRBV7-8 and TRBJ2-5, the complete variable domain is GAGVSQSPRYKVAKRGQDVALRCDPISGHVSLFWYQQALGQGPEFLTYFQNEAQLDKSGLPSDRFFAERPEGSVSTLKIQRTQQEDSAVYLCASSWTSGSLETQYFGPGTRLLVL.